A selection of T cell receptor beta chains follows, all from one sample in a study of cytomegalovirus exposure and HLA in healthy donors. Profiled with immunoSEQ multiplex PCR; TCRdb holds only in-frame clones, not every one. The sample yields more than 95,000 clones, approximately 81% seen once. What was sequenced was PBMCs. These receptors were collected from a man aged 25-45 years in good health and CMV-seronegative. Each CDR3 is given with its conserved first and last residue. D genes are given only for firm matches. Not all rows give a size; the values are once, few, many and, for expanded clones, a class.

clone_size,d_call,j_call,v_call,cdr3_nt,cdr3_aa
NA,TRBD1,TRBJ2-3,TRBV18,TGTGCCAGCTCACCCGAACAGGGGTTGAGCACAGATACGCAGTATTTT,CASSPEQGLSTDTQYF
NA,TRBD2,TRBJ2-1,TRBV18,TGTGCCAGCTCACCTAAACTAGCGGGGCATGAGCAGTTCTTC,CASSPKLAGHEQFF
few,NA,TRBJ1-1,TRBV4-1,TGCGCCAGCTGCCGAATCCCCGGGAACACTGAAGCTTTCTTT,CASCRIPGNTEAFF
NA,TRBD2,TRBJ2-5,TRBV29-1,TGCAGCGCCGCTTCCCGGGGGGGCCAAGAGACCCAGTACTTC,CSAASRGGQETQYF
NA,NA,TRBJ2-1,TRBV4-1,TGCGCCAGCAGCCAAGAAGCGGCGGGTTCCTACAATGAGCAGTTCTTC,CASSQEAAGSYNEQFF
NA,TRBD2,TRBJ2-1,TRBV10-2,TGCGCCAGCAGAGCCGGACTAGCGGGAGGTTCTGAGCAGTTCTTC,CASRAGLAGGSEQFF
NA,NA,TRBJ1-2,TRBV27,TGTGCCAGCAGTCTGGGGGGTTTTGGCTACACCTTC,CASSLGGFGYTF
NA,TRBD1,TRBJ2-2,TRBV27,TGTGCCAGCAGTTGGGACAGGCCGAACACCGGGGAGCTGTTTTTT,CASSWDRPNTGELFF
few,NA,TRBJ1-2,TRBV14,TGTGCCAGCAGCCAAGATCTCCAGGGTTACGGCTACACCTTC,CASSQDLQGYGYTF
NA,NA,TRBJ2-1,TRBV10-3,TGTGCCATCAGTACGTCAGGGGCCCTTTACAATGAGCAGTTCTTC,CAISTSGALYNEQFF
NA,TRBD1,TRBJ2-7,TRBV27,TGTGCCAGCAGTCGACAGGGGCCAACCTACGAGCAGTACTTC,CASSRQGPTYEQYF
NA,NA,TRBJ2-7,TRBV7-5,TGTGCCAGAAGCTCACCAGCGGGGGCCTCCTACGAGCAGTACTTC,CARSSPAGASYEQYF
NA,TRBD1,TRBJ2-3,TRBV4-3,TGCGCCAGCAGCCAAGGGACAGGGGTTATGGATACGCAGTATTTT,CASSQGTGVMDTQYF
NA,NA,TRBJ2-5,TRBV7-2,TGTGCCAGCAGCCCAATGGGGGGGCCTAGAGAGACCCAGTACTTC,CASSPMGGPRETQYF
NA,NA,TRBJ1-1,TRBV18,TGTGCCAGCCTCCTGTCCCCGGTGGCCCAGGGGACTGAAGCTTTCTTT,CASLLSPVAQGTEAFF
NA,TRBD1,TRBJ2-7,TRBV28,TGTGCCAGCAATTTGGGGACAGGGCCCTCCTACGAGCAGTACTTC,CASNLGTGPSYEQYF
NA,TRBD1,TRBJ1-5,TRBV10-3,TGTGCCATCCAGGGGGCATTGCTTCAGCCCCAGCATTTT,CAIQGALLQPQHF
NA,TRBD2,TRBJ2-3,TRBV19,TGTGCCAGTAGTATGAGACTGGGACTAGCGGGAGTAGCAGATACGCAGTATTTT,CASSMRLGLAGVADTQYF
few,TRBD2,TRBJ2-7,TRBV5-6,TGTGCCAGCGAGGTAGCGGGCGGCTACGAGCAGTACTTC,CASEVAGGYEQYF
NA,TRBD1,TRBJ1-2,TRBV28,TGTGCCAGCAGCTTAGGGGGCCAGGGCTATGGCTACACCTTC,CASSLGGQGYGYTF
NA,TRBD2,TRBJ2-2,TRBV5-6,TGTGCCAGCAGCTCCATAGCGGGGGTTAACACCGGGGAGCTGTTTTTT,CASSSIAGVNTGELFF
few,TRBD1,TRBJ2-5,TRBV18,TGTGCCAGCTCACCACCGAGGGGGCTTGGGACGGCCCAGTACTTC,CASSPPRGLGTAQYF
NA,NA,TRBJ1-5,TRBV7-9,TGTGCCAGCAGCTTAGTTACAGGGAAGAGCAATCAGCCCCAGCATTTT,CASSLVTGKSNQPQHF
few,NA,TRBJ1-1,TRBV4-3,TGCGCCAGCAGCCAAGATATTCCCACCGAGGCGTCGATTCGTATCTTT,CASSQDIPTEASIRIF
NA,TRBD1,TRBJ1-5,TRBV15,TGTGCCACCAGCAGAGATCTTACAGGGGGTCAGCCCCAGCATTTT,CATSRDLTGGQPQHF
NA,TRBD2,TRBJ2-1,TRBV9,TGTGCCAGCAGCCTCGGAGGTGGCTCTAGCGGGAACTACAATGAGCAGTTCTTC,CASSLGGGSSGNYNEQFF
once,NA,TRBJ2-1,TRBV7-7,TGTGCTAGCAGCTTAGAGGCAGGCAATGAGCAGTTCTTC,CASSLEAGNEQFF
NA,NA,TRBJ2-7,TRBV5-6,TGTGCCAGCAGCGTAGCCACCTCCTACGAGCAGTACTTC,CASSVATSYEQYF
NA,NA,TRBJ1-1,TRBV7-2,TGTGCCAGCAGCTTAGAGCGATGGAACACTGAAGCTTTCTTT,CASSLERWNTEAFF
NA,NA,TRBJ2-7,TRBV5-4,TGTGCCAGCAGCTTGTGTAGAGGGTCTTCTACTACATGCGAGCAGTACTTC,CASSLCRGSSTTCEQYF
NA,NA,TRBJ1-2,TRBV6-6,TGTGCCAGCAGTCGGGTTGGCTACACCTTC,CASSRVGYTF
NA,NA,TRBJ2-7,TRBV5-4,TGTGCCAGCAGCCATCCGGGTTACGAGCAGTACTTC,CASSHPGYEQYF
NA,NA,TRBJ1-1,TRBV18,TGTGCCAGCTCGCTATTACAGGTGAACACTGAAGCTTTCTTT,CASSLLQVNTEAFF
NA,TRBD2,TRBJ2-5,TRBV11-2,TGTGCCAGCATCTTACTAGCGGGGGTAGAGACCCAGTACTTC,CASILLAGVETQYF
NA,NA,TRBJ1-4,TRBV2,TGTGCCAGCAGTGGTGCGGTAGCCGAAAAACTGTTTTTT,CASSGAVAEKLFF
once,NA,TRBJ2-3,TRBV7-2,TGTGCCAGCAGCTTAAACGGCAGGGACACAGATACGCAGTATTTT,CASSLNGRDTDTQYF
NA,TRBD1,TRBJ2-7,TRBV15,TGTGCCACCAGCAGGGGAAAAGACAGGGCACAGGTGGGCGAGCAGTACTTC,CATSRGKDRAQVGEQYF
NA,NA,TRBJ2-1,TRBV4-3,TGCGCCAGCAGCCAAGATTGGTCCGGGGTGCAGTTCTTC,CASSQDWSGVQFF
NA,NA,TRBJ2-6,TRBV28,TGTGCCAGCAGTTTCCTAGGCTCTGGGGCCAACGTCCTGACTTTC,CASSFLGSGANVLTF
NA,TRBD2,TRBJ2-3,TRBV27,TGTGCCAGCAATCAAAGGGGGACTAGCCGCACAGATACGCAGTATTTT,CASNQRGTSRTDTQYF
NA,TRBD1,TRBJ1-1,TRBV19,TGTGCCAGTAGTATTAGGGGGATGACAGGGTTAATGAACACTGAAGCTTTCTTT,CASSIRGMTGLMNTEAFF
NA,NA,TRBJ2-7,TRBV19,TGTGCCAGTAGTCTCCAGCGCTTGGGCTCCTACGAGCAGTACTTC,CASSLQRLGSYEQYF